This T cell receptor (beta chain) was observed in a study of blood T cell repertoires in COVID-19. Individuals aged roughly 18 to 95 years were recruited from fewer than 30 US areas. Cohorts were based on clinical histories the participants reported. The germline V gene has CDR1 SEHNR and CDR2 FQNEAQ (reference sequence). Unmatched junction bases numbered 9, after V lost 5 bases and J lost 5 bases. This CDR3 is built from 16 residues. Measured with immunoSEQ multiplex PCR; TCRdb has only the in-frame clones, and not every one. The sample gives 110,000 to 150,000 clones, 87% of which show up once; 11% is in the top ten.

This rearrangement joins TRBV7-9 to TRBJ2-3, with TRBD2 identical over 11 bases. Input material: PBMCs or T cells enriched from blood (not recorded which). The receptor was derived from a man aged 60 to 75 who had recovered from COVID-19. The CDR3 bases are TGTGCCAGCAGCCAAACTAGCGGGAGAGGGGGAGATACGCAGTATTTT. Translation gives CASSQTSGRGGDTQYF.